The present TCR beta chain was sequenced within a study of radiotherapy plus CTLA-4 blockade in lung cancer (dated by TCRdb to 2017 to 2018). In terms of the full investigation: Objective responses occurred in roughly 20% of enrolled patients, and less than 35% achieved disease control.

What the research found in general, with its limitations: After treatment with radiotherapy and ipilimumab, TCR clones that originated in tumors expanded in peripheral blood. Early dynamic changes in blood T cell clones, together with increased serum interferon-beta after radiation, were reported as the strongest predictors of response.

The CDR3 numbers 17 residues from cysteine through phenylalanine. Here the CDR3 DNA is all that survives: 51 bases in frame from base 1. Ends trimmed: V by 3 bases, J by 0 bases; bases unmatched to a gene: 5. Sequences WNHNN (CDR1) and SYGVQD (CDR2) are obtained from the germline V gene (reference sequence). This clone was counted a few times. Its antigen is currently not known. Base qualities are missing; no much larger clone stands one base away. Library construction relied on the immunoSEQ multiplex PCR assay. TCRdb provides this immuneACCESS table in a form limited to in-frame rearrangements. Some clones are lacking; in checked studies, under half of them reflect an unresolved V gene, and why the rest are absent is not known. The sample contains roughly 45,000 clones, more than 60% of them found a single time. The ten largest make up less than 20% of the sample. In this study, focal radiation therapy paired with CTLA-4 blockade (ipilimumab) was tested in patients who had chemo-refractory metastatic non-small-cell lung cancer.

The rearrangement joined TRBV10-1 to TRBJ2-1; TRBD2 matches 10 bases in the middle. The TCR sequence derives from a human donor with non-small cell lung cancer who had a partial response to radiotherapy plus ipilimumab. The sequences come from peripheral blood, collected from a patient treated with radiotherapy plus ipilimumab. The DNA sequence follows: TGCGCCAGCAGTGAACTAGCGGGGTCCGGCTCCTACAATGAGCAGTTCTTC. Its translation reads: CASSELAGSGSYNEQFF.